This TCR beta chain was identified during a study of blood T cells in healthy people across ages. This clonotype was seen once. The authors ran a second PCR of 7 to 11 cycles using a sample-barcoded 5' primer and a J-beta primer mix. TCRdb re-called the 5' RACE reads with MiXCR, one entry per CDR3 protein. This table holds hundreds of thousands of distinct CDR3 sequences, approximately 29% found once. Germline-derived CDR1 and CDR2 are MNHNS and SASEGT. This CDR3 has 18 residues. Trimming pared 6 bases from V and 3 bases from J, leaving 26 bases between. The chain recombines TRBV6-1 with TRBJ1-2; D may be TRBD1 (6 bases). This sequence was found in a woman of 80 years or more in good health. The source material was blood. The CDR3 loop is CASSTPWLGTSGDYGYTF. In DNA, the CDR3 is TGTGCCAGCAGCACCCCTTGGCTAGGGACATCCGGAGACTATGGCTACACCTTC.